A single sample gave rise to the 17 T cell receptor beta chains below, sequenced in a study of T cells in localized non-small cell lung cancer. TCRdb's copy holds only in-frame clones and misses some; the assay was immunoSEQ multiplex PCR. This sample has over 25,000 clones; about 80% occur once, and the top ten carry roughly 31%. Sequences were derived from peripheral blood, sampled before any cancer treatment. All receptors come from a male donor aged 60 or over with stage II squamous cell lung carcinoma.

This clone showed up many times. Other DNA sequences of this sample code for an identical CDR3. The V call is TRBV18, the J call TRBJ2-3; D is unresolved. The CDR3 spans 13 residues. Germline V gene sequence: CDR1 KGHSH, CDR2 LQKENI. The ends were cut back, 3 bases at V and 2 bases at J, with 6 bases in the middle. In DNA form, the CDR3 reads TGTGCCAGCTCACCGAACCCCACAGATACGCAGTATTTT. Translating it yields CASSPNPTDTQYF.

CDR3 in DNA: TGCGCCAGCAGCCTCGTACGGGACGACTCCTACGAGCAGTACTTC. The encoded protein is CASSLVRDDSYEQYF. This chain joins TRBV4-1 and TRBJ2-7; D may be TRBD1 or TRBD2 (5 bases each). This CDR3 region has 15 residues. The germline gives CDR1 MGHRA, CDR2 YSYEKL. V was pared by 4 bases and J by 0 bases, with 13 bases between.

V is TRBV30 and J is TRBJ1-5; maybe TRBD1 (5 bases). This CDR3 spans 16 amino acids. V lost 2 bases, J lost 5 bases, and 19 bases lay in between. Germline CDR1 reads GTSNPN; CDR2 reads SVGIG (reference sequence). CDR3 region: CAWSPRSDIPDQPQHF. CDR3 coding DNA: TGTGCCTGGAGTCCCCGTTCGGACATTCCCGATCAGCCCCAGCATTTT.

The CDR3 DNA reads as TGTGCCAGTAGTATGACGGGTGACTCTGGAAACACCATATATTTT. Translation gives CASSMTGDSGNTIYF. The V and J genes are TRBV19 and TRBJ1-3; D is undetermined. Germline V gene data show CDR1 as LNHDA and CDR2 as SQIVND (reference sequence). Trimming removed 3 bases from V and 0 bases from J, with 9 bases in between. The CDR3 runs to 15 residues. Looking up the rest from reference TRBV19 and TRBJ1-3 gives the full variable domain: DGGITQSPKYLFRKEGQNVTLSCEQNLNHDAMYWYRQDPGQGLRLIYYSQIVNDFQKGDIAEGYSVSREKKESFPLTVTSAQKNPTAFYLCASSMTGDSGNTIYFGEGSWLTVV.

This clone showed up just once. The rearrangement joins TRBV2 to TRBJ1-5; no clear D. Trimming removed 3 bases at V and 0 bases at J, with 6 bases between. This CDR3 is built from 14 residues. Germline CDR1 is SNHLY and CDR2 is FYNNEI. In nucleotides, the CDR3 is TGTGCCAGCAGTGAGGTTTCTAGCAATCAGCCCCAGCATTTT. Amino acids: CASSEVSSNQPQHF. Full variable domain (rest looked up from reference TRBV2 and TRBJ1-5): EPEVTQTPSHQVTQMGQEVILRCVPISNHLYFYWYRQILGQKVEFLVSFYNNEISEKSEIFDDQFSVERPDGSNFTLKIRSTKLEDSAMYFCASSEVSSNQPQHFGDGTRLSIL.

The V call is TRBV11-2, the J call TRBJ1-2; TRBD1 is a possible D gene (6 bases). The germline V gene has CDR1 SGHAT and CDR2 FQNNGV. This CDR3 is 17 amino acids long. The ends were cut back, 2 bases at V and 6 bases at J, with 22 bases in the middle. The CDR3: CASSLRRAGGGGHGYTF. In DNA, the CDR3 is TGTGCCAGCAGCTTAAGGCGAGCAGGAGGGGGGGGCCATGGCTACACCTTC.

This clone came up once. This CDR3 is CAWSFSGLNSDTQYF. In DNA, the CDR3 is TGTGCCTGGAGTTTCTCGGGACTCAATTCAGATACGCAGTATTTT. This sequence joins TRBV30 and TRBJ2-3; D may be TRBD2 (6 bases). Germline values: CDR1 GTSNPN, CDR2 SVGIG (reference sequence). This CDR3 has 15 amino acids. Deletions cut 2 bases from V and 4 bases from J, with 16 bases between.

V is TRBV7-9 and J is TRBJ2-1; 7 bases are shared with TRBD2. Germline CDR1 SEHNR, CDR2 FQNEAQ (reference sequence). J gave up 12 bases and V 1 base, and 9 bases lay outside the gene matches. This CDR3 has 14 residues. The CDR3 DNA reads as TGTGCCAGCAGCTTAGATGGACTAGGGAATAGGCAGTTCTTC. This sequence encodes CASSLDGLGNRQFF.

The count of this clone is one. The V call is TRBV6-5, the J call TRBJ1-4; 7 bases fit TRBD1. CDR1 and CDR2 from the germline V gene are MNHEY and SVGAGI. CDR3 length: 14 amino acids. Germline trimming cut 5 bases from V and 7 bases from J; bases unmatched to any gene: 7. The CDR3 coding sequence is TGTGCCAGCAGTGCTACAGGGGACGGTGAAAAACTGTTTTTT. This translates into CASSATGDGEKLFF.

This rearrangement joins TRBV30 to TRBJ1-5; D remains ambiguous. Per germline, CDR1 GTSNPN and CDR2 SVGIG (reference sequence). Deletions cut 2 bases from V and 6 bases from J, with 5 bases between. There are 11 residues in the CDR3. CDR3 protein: CAWSKGQPQHF. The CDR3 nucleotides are TGTGCCTGGAGTAAGGGTCAGCCCCAGCATTTT.

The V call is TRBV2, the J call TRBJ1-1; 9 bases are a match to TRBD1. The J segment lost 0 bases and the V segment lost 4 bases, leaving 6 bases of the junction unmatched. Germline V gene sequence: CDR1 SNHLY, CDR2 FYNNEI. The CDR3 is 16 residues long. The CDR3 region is CASSGTGVPMNTEAFF. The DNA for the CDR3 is TGTGCCAGCAGTGGGACAGGGGTCCCCATGAACACTGAAGCTTTCTTT.

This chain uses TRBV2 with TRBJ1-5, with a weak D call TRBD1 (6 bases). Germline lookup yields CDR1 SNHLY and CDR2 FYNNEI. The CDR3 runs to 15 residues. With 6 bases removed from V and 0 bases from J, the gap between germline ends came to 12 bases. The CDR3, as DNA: TGTGCCAGCAGATCAACAGGGAATAGCAATCAGCCCCAGCATTTT. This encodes CASRSTGNSNQPQHF.

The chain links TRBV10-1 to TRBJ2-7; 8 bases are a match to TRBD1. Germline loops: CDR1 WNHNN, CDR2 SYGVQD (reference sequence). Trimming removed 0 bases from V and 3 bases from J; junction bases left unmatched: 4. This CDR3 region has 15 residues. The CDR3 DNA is TGCGCCAGCAGTGAGTCGGCAGGGGGCGTCTACGAGCAGTACTTC. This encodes CASSESAGGVYEQYF.

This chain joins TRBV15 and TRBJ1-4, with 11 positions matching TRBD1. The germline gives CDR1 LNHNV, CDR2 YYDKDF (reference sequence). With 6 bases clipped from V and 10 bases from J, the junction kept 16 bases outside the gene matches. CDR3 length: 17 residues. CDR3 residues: CATRLSGTGGVSGKLFF. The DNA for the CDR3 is TGTGCCACCAGACTCTCCGGGACAGGGGGGGTTTCAGGAAAACTGTTTTTT.

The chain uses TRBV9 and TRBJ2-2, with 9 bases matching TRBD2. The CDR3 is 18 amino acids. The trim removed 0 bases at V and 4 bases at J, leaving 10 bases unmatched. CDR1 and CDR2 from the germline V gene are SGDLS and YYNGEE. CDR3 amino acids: CASSVVLGGLASTGELFF. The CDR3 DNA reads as TGTGCCAGCAGCGTAGTTCTCGGGGGACTAGCCTCCACCGGGGAGCTGTTTTTT.

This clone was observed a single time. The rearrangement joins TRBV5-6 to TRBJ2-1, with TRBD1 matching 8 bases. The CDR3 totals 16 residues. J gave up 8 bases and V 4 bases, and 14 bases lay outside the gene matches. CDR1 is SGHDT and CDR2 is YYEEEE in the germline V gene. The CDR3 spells CASSIPGTGYWDEQFF. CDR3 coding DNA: TGTGCCAGCAGCATACCCGGGACAGGCTACTGGGATGAGCAGTTCTTC. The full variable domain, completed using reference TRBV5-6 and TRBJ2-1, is DAGVTQSPTHLIKTRGQQVTLRCSPKSGHDTVSWYQQALGQGPQFIFQYYEEEERQRGNFPDRFSGHQFPNYSSELNVNALLLGDSALYLCASSIPGTGYWDEQFFGPGTRLTVL.

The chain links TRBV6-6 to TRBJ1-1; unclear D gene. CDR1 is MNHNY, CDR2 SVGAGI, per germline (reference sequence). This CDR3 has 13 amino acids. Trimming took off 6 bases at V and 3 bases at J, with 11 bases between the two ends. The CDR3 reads CASSQMWDTEAFF. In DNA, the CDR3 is TGTGCCAGCAGCCAGATGTGGGACACTGAAGCTTTCTTT.